This passage covers 28 T cell receptor beta chains from one sample sequenced in a study of CD4 T cell repertoires in COVID-19. Profiled with immunoSEQ multiplex PCR; TCRdb holds only in-frame clones, not every one. Altogether some 24,000 clones are present, 93% being singletons, with the ten largest covering approximately 0.7%. These memory T cells were uncultured and sequenced directly after ex vivo isolation. The sequences come from circulating follicular helper CD4+ T cells (cTfh) from blood, collected before the COVID-19 pandemic. The source is a human donor who had COVID-19.

The rearrangement joins TRBV19 to TRBJ1-1; possible D gene TRBD1, 6 bases. The CDR3 is 13 amino acids. V was pared by 6 bases and J by 1 base, with 9 bases between. The germline V gene has CDR1 LNHDA and CDR2 SQIVND (reference sequence). The CDR3 spells CASSDRRNTEAFF. CDR3 DNA: TGTGCCAGTAGCGACAGGAGGAACACTGAAGCTTTCTTT.

Here the CDR3 reads CASSQEGAHYGETQYF. The CDR3 nucleotides are TGCGCCAGCAGCCAAGAAGGCGCGCACTACGGGGAGACCCAGTACTTC. The gene calls are TRBV4-1 and TRBJ2-5, with D uncertain. Germline V lookup: CDR1 MGHRA, CDR2 YSYEKL. Trimming removed 0 bases at V and 5 bases at J, with 16 bases between. The CDR3 runs to 16 residues.

This sequence joins TRBV28 and TRBJ2-5, with a possible D match to TRBD2 (5 bases). From germline, CDR1 is MDHEN and CDR2 SYDVKM. The ends were cut back, 3 bases at V and 12 bases at J, with 20 bases in the middle. This CDR3 has 14 residues. The CDR3 reads CASSLAKLGAGEYF. DNA of the CDR3: TGTGCCAGCAGTTTGGCTAAACTAGGAGCCGGGGAGTACTTC.

The chain carries TRBV7-9 and TRBJ2-3; D not certain. CDR1 is SEHNR and CDR2 is FQNEAQ in the germline V gene (reference sequence). Trimming cost V 5 bases and J 0 bases, with 9 bases left between them. The CDR3 contains 14 residues. The CDR3 bases are TGTGCCAGCAGCCGCCCGGTTAGCACAGATACGCAGTATTTT. It codes for CASSRPVSTDTQYF.

V and J are TRBV11-2 and TRBJ2-5, with 9 bases fitting TRBD1. CDR1 and CDR2 (germline): SGHAT, FQNNGV. V trimming: 4 bases; J trimming: 5 bases; junction bases outside the gene matches: 8. This CDR3 is 15 amino acids long. DNA of the CDR3: TGTGCCAGCAGCTATACAGGGGGCGCAGGGGAGACCCAGTACTTC. Translating it yields CASSYTGGAGETQYF.

This chain connects TRBV27 to TRBJ1-1; tentative D call: TRBD1 (5 bases). With 2 bases removed from V and 11 bases from J, the gap between germline ends came to 12 bases. CDR3 size: 12 residues. Looked up from germline, CDR1 is MNHEY and CDR2 is SMNVEV (reference sequence). The CDR3 region has the DNA TGTGCCAGCAGTTTACAGGGACTCGGTGCTTTCTTT. Translating it yields CASSLQGLGAFF.

Here the CDR3 reads CASSFPSGGLKDFF. The CDR3 nucleotides are TGTGCCAGCAGCTTTCCTTCAGGGGGCTTAAAGGATTTCTTT. The rearrangement links TRBV11-3 to TRBJ1-1; TRBD1 matches at 8 bases. The trim removed 3 bases at V and 13 bases at J, leaving 13 bases unmatched. Germline lookup yields CDR1 SGHNT and CDR2 YENEEA. The CDR3 totals 14 residues.

This clone was observed a single time. The genes are TRBV11-3 and TRBJ2-1, with a weak D call TRBD2 (6 bases). V dropped 5 bases and J dropped 6 bases, with 14 bases sitting between them. Germline loops: CDR1 SGHNT, CDR2 YENEEA. CDR3 size: 14 residues. The CDR3 bases are TGTGCCAGCAGCGCCACCGGGGGACGCAATGAGCAGTTCTTC. It codes for CASSATGGRNEQFF.

The CDR3 region is CASSLGLAGIDEQYF. CDR3 DNA: TGCGCCAGCAGCTTGGGACTAGCGGGAATCGACGAGCAGTACTTC. V gene TRBV5-1 combines with J gene TRBJ2-7, with 11 bases aligning to TRBD2. V lost 0 bases, J lost 5 bases, and 4 bases stayed unmatched. In germline, CDR1 is SGHRS, CDR2 YFSETQ. The CDR3 length is 15 residues.

The V call is TRBV14, the J call TRBJ1-3; possible D gene TRBD1, 5 bases. V lost 5 bases and J lost 2, with 10 bases in between. Germline assignment: CDR1 SGHDN and CDR2 FVKESK. The length of the CDR3 is 14 residues. In DNA, the CDR3 is TGTGCCAGCAGCGCAGGGTCCCCTGGAAACACCATATATTTT. Residues: CASSAGSPGNTIYF.

CDR3 sequence: CASSPDRGPGELFF. The DNA of the CDR3 is TGTGCCAGCAGCCCCGACAGGGGACCCGGGGAGCTGTTTTTT. The chain uses TRBV11-1 and TRBJ2-2; 8 bases align to TRBD1. Germline V gene sequence: CDR1 SGHAT, CDR2 FQDESV (reference sequence). The V gene end was trimmed by 5 bases and the J gene end by 6 bases; junction bases not matched to a gene: 5. The CDR3 covers 14 residues.

J is TRBJ2-7 and V is TRBV18; tentatively, D is TRBD1 (5 bases). This CDR3 has 14 residues. V lost 2 bases, J lost 5 bases, and 13 bases lay in between. Germline lookup yields CDR1 KGHSH and CDR2 LQKENI. In nucleotides, the CDR3 is TGTGCCAGCTCACCAATAGGAGCAGGGAACGAGCAGTACTTC. Protein: CASSPIGAGNEQYF.

The genes are TRBV10-1 and TRBJ1-1; 10 bases line up with TRBD1. The CDR3 length is 14 residues. After removal of 4 bases from V and 5 bases from J, the junction contained 4 bases not matched to a gene. Per the germline V gene, CDR1 is WNHNN and CDR2 is SYGVQD (reference sequence). CDR3 region: CASSVDRGWTEAFF. The CDR3 DNA reads TGCGCCAGCAGTGTGGACAGGGGGTGGACTGAAGCTTTCTTT.

The gene calls are TRBV7-3 and TRBJ2-3, with 9 bases identical to TRBD2. Trimming at V came to 3 bases and at J to 2 bases, leaving 3 bases not matched to a gene. CDR1 SGHTA and CDR2 FQGTGA come from the germline V gene. This CDR3 contains 15 residues. The CDR3 loop reads CASSLRGGYTDTQYF. In DNA, the CDR3 is TGTGCCAGCAGCTTGCGGGGGGGCTACACAGATACGCAGTATTTT.

The chain uses TRBV6-5 and TRBJ1-1; 9 nucleotides align to TRBD1. The germline V gene encodes CDR1 MNHEY and CDR2 SVGAGI. CDR3 size: 15 residues. V shed 6 bases and J 7 bases; nucleotides not matched to a gene: 12. CDR3 nucleotides: TGTGCCAGCAGCTCTGGACAGGGGCGGGGAGGTGAAGCTTTCTTT. It translates to CASSSGQGRGGEAFF.

Concerning this clone itself: This sample also contains other DNA sequences that code for the same CDR3. The chain uses TRBV2 and TRBJ2-7; D is possibly TRBD1 (5 bases). V lost 6 bases to trimming and J lost 2 bases, with 8 bases between them. Germline assignment: CDR1 SNHLY and CDR2 FYNNEI. The CDR3 covers 12 residues. CDR3: CASRQDTYEQYF. The CDR3 nucleotides read TGTGCCAGCAGACAGGATACCTACGAGCAGTACTTC.

The chain links TRBV27 to TRBJ1-5; D perhaps matches TRBD1 (6 bases). Germline values: CDR1 MNHEY, CDR2 SMNVEV (reference sequence). Trimming cost V 1 base and J 1 base, with 8 bases left between them. The CDR3 runs 15 residues. The DNA of the CDR3 is TGTGCCAGCAGTTTATACAGGGAAAGCAATCAGCCCCAGCATTTT. Amino acids: CASSLYRESNQPQHF.

The V and J genes are TRBV11-3 and TRBJ2-7; the match to TRBD2 covers 11 bases. CDR3 length equals 15 residues. V gave up 5 bases and J gave up 3 bases; unmatched junction bases: 6. Germline V gene sequence: CDR1 SGHNT, CDR2 YENEEA. The CDR3 region is CASSLHSGRDYEQYF. The CDR3 DNA reads as TGTGCCAGCAGCCTCCATAGCGGGAGGGACTACGAGCAGTACTTC.

J is TRBJ2-3 and V is TRBV7-3, with 8 bases fitting TRBD2. CDR1 and CDR2 from the germline V gene are SGHTA and FQGTGA. The CDR3 consists of 15 residues. The J segment lost 2 bases and the V segment lost 5 bases, leaving 6 bases of the junction unmatched. The CDR3 coding sequence is TGTGCCAGCAGCCAAGGGCGGGGGGACACAGATACGCAGTATTTT. This translates into CASSQGRGDTDTQYF.

This chain links TRBV5-4 with TRBJ1-4, with D tentatively TRBD1 (5 bases). The ends were cut back, 1 base at V and 4 bases at J, with 11 bases in the middle. The CDR3 is 15 amino acids. Germline CDR1 and CDR2: SGHNT and YYREEE (reference sequence). The CDR3 region has the DNA TGTGCCAGCAGCTTGAAAGGGGCAAATAATGAAAAACTGTTTTTT. Translated: CASSLKGANNEKLFF.

The J gene is TRBJ1-5, the V gene TRBV2; 7 bases align to TRBD1. The CDR3 extends over 13 amino acids. The V gene end was trimmed by 5 bases and the J gene end by 2 bases; junction bases not matched to a gene: 0. Germline lookup yields CDR1 SNHLY and CDR2 FYNNEI. As DNA, the CDR3 is TGTGCCAGCAGTCAGGGGGGCAATCAGCCCCAGCATTTT. It encodes CASSQGGNQPQHF.

A single count supports this clone. The V and J genes are TRBV5-4 and TRBJ1-1; D remains unclear. V dropped 2 bases and J dropped 1 base, with 3 bases sitting between them. CDR3 size: 12 residues. Germline lookup yields CDR1 SGHNT and CDR2 YYREEE (reference sequence). The CDR3 protein is CASSFRNTEAFF. The CDR3 DNA reads as TGTGCCAGCAGCTTTAGGAACACTGAAGCTTTCTTT.

This chain uses TRBV21-1 with TRBJ1-2; the DNA was not used to check the table's D call, TRBD1. TRBV21-1 is termed a pseudogene. This CDR3 spans 16 amino acids. CDR3 in DNA: TGTGCCAGCAGCGAGCGCCTACCCCAACAGGGCCATGGCTACACCTTC. Its translation is CASSERLPQQGHGYTF.

Here the CDR3 reads CASSLPKGRETQYF. Here the CDR3 DNA reads TGTGCCAGCAGTTTACCCAAAGGGAGGGAGACCCAGTACTTC. The V gene is TRBV28, the J gene TRBJ2-5; tentative D call: TRBD2 (6 bases). Germline V gives CDR1 MDHEN, CDR2 SYDVKM. V lost 2 bases and J 5 bases, leaving 12 bases between the germline ends. This CDR3 is built from 14 residues.

The chain is built from TRBV2 and TRBJ1-5; 9 bases are shared with TRBD1. The ends lost 5 bases at V and 5 bases at J; junction bases unmatched: 7. Germline loops: CDR1 SNHLY, CDR2 FYNNEI. The CDR3 has 15 residues. This CDR3 is CASSSDRGRDQPQHF. DNA of the CDR3: TGTGCCAGCAGTTCCGACAGGGGGAGGGATCAGCCCCAGCATTTT.

The J gene is TRBJ2-2, the V gene TRBV11-2; the D gene is possibly TRBD1 (6 bases). Trimming pared 5 bases from V and 6 bases from J, leaving 10 bases between. CDR1 SGHAT and CDR2 FQNNGV come from the germline V gene. The CDR3 is 13 residues long. CDR3 loop: CASSTGLAGELFF. In nucleotides, the CDR3 is TGTGCCAGCAGCACAGGGTTGGCCGGGGAGCTGTTTTTT.

J is TRBJ1-1 and V is TRBV6-6; D remains ambiguous. CDR3 length equals 12 residues. V lost 2 bases and J lost 5, with 6 bases in between. CDR1 MNHNY and CDR2 SVGAGI come from the germline V gene (reference sequence). This CDR3 reads CASSYAGTEAFF. Here the CDR3 DNA reads TGTGCCAGCAGTTACGCGGGGACTGAAGCTTTCTTT.

Notes on this clone: Sequence at one end of the junction differs from germline and may be a read error. The J gene is TRBJ2-1, the V gene TRBV6-1; no firm D call. The CDR3 length is 14 residues. Per the germline V gene, CDR1 is MNHNS and CDR2 is SASEGT. CDR3: CASSEGPRYSEQFF. DNA for the CDR3: TGTGCCAGCAGTGAAGGTCCCAGATACAGTGAGCAGTTCTTC.